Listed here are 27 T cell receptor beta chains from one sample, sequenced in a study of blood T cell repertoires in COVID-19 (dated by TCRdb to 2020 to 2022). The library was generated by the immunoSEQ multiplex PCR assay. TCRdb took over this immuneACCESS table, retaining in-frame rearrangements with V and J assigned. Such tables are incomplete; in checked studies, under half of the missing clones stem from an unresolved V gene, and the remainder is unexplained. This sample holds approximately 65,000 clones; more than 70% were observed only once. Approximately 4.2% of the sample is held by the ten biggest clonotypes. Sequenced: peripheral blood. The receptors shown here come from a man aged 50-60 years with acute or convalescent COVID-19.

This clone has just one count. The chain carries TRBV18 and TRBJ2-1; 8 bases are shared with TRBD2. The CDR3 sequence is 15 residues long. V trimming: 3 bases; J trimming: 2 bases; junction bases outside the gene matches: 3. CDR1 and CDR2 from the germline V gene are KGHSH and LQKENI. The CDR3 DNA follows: TGTGCCAGCTCACCGGTCGGGGGGGCCTACAATGAGCAGTTCTTC. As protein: CASSPVGGAYNEQFF.

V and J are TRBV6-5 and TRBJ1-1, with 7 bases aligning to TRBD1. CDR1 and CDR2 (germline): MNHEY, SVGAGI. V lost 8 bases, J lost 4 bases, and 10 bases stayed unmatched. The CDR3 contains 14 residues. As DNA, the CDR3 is TGTGCCAGCTCGCAAATAGGGACAGCCACTGAAGCTTTCTTT. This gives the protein CASSQIGTATEAFF.

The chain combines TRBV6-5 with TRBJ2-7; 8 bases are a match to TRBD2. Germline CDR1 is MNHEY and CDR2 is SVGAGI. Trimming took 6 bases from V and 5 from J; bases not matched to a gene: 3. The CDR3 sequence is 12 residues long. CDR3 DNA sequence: TGTGCCAGCAGGCGGGAGGTAAACGAGCAGTACTTC. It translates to CASRREVNEQYF.

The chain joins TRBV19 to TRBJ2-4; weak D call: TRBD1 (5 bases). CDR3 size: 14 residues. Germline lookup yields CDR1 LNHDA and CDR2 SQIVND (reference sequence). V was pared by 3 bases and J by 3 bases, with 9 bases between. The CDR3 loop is CASSIRVGKNIQYF. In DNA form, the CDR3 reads TGTGCCAGTAGTATCAGGGTGGGCAAAAACATTCAGTACTTC. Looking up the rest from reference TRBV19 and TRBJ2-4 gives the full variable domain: DGGITQSPKYLFRKEGQNVTLSCEQNLNHDAMYWYRQDPGQGLRLIYYSQIVNDFQKGDIAEGYSVSREKKESFPLTVTSAQKNPTAFYLCASSIRVGKNIQYFGAGTRLSVL.

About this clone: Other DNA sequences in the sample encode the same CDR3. In DNA form, the CDR3 reads TGTGCCAGCAGCTTGACAGGGGGCGGGGATGAAAAACTGTTTTTT. This sequence encodes CASSLTGGGDEKLFF. V usage is TRBV5-5 and J usage is TRBJ1-4; TRBD1 aligns across 9 bases. The J segment lost 6 bases and the V segment lost 1 base, leaving 4 bases of the junction unmatched. The length of the CDR3 is 15 residues. Germline loops: CDR1 SGHKS, CDR2 YYEKEE (reference sequence).

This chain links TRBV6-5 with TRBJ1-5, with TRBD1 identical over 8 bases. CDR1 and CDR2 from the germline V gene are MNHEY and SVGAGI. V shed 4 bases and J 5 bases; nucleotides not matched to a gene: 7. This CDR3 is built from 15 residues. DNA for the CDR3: TGTGCCAGCAGTTCCCAGACAGGGGCGGATCAGCCCCAGCATTTT. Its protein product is CASSSQTGADQPQHF.

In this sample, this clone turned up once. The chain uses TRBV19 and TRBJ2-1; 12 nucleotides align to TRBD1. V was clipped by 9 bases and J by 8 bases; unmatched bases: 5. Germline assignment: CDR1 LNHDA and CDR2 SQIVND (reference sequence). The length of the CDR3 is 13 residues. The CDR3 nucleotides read TGTGCCAGCCGGGACAGGGGGCTGGATGAGCAGTTCTTC. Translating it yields CASRDRGLDEQFF.

The CDR3 loop reads CASSAGQRNYGYTF. The CDR3 region has the DNA TGTGCCAGCAGCGCGGGACAGCGGAACTATGGCTACACCTTC. This chain joins TRBV7-9 and TRBJ1-2; TRBD1 aligns across 7 bases. Germline V gene data show CDR1 as SEHNR and CDR2 as FQNEAQ (reference sequence). The J segment lost 2 bases and the V segment lost 5 bases, leaving 5 bases of the junction unmatched. The CDR3 runs to 14 residues. Combining the CDR3 with reference TRBV7-9 and TRBJ1-2 gives the whole variable domain DTGVSQNPRHKITKRGQNVTFRCDPISEHNRLYWYRQTLGQGPEFLTYFQNEAQLEKSRLLSDRFSAERPKGSFSTLEIQRTEQGDSAMYLCASSAGQRNYGYTFGSGTRLTVV.

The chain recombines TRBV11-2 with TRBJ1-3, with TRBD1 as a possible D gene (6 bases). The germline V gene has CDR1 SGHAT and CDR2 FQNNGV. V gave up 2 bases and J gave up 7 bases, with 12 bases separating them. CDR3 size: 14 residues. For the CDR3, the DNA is TGTGCCAGCAGCTTAACAGGGTCGGCGAACACCATATATTTT. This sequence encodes CASSLTGSANTIYF.

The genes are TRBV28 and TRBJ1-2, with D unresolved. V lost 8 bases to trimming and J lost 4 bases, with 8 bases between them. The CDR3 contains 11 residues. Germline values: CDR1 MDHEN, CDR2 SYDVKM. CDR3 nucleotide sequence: TGTGCCAGCGGGGAGGCCTATGGCTACACCTTC. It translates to CASGEAYGYTF.

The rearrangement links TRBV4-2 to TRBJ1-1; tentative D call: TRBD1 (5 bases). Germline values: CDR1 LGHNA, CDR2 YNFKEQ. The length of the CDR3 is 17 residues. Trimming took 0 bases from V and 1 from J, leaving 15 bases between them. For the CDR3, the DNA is TGTGCCAGCAGCCAAGATCGATCAGGGAGGGGGAACACTGAAGCTTTCTTT. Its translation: CASSQDRSGRGNTEAFF.

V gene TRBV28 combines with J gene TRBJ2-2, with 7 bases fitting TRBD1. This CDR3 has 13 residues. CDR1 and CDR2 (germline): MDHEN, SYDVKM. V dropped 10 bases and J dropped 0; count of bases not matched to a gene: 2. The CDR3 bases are TGTGCCACCGGGACAGCGAACACCGGGGAGCTGTTTTTT. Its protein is CATGTANTGELFF.

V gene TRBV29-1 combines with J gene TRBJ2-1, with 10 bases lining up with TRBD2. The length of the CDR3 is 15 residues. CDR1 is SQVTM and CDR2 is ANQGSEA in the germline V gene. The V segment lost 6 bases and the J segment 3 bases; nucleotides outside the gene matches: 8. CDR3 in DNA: TGCAGCGTCGCCCGGACTAGCGGTAACTACAATGAGCAGTTCTTC. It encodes CSVARTSGNYNEQFF.

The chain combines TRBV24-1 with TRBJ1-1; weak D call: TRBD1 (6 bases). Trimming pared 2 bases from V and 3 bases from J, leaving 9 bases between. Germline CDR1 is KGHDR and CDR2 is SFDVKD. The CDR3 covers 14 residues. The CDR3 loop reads CATSDSDSYTEAFF. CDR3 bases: TGTGCCACCAGTGATTCGGACAGTTACACTGAAGCTTTCTTT.

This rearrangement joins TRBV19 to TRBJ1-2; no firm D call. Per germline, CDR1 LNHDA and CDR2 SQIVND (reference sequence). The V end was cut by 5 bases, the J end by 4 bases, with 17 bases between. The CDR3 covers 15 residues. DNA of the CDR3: TGTGCCAGTAGTGGCCATGGGCAGGTTACCTATGGCTACACCTTC. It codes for CASSGHGQVTYGYTF.

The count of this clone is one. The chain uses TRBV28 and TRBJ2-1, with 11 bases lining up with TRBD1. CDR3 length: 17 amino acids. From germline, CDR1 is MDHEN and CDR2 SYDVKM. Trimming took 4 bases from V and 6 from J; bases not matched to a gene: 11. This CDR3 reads CASSSDRGRKRGNEQFF. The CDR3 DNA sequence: TGTGCCAGCAGTTCGGACAGGGGGCGTAAAAGGGGCAATGAGCAGTTCTTC.

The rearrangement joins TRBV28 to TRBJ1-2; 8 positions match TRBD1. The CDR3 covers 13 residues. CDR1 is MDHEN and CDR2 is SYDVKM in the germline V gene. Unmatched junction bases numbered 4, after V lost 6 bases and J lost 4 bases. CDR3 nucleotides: TGTGCCAGCAGCCTGGGACAGGCCTATGGCTACACCTTC. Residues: CASSLGQAYGYTF.

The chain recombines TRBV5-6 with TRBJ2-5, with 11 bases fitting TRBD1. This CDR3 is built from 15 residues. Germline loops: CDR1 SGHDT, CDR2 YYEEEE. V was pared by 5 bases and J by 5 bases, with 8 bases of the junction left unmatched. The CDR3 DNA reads TGTGCCAGCAGACGCGGGACAGGGGGTGAGGAGACCCAGTACTTC. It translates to CASRRGTGGEETQYF.

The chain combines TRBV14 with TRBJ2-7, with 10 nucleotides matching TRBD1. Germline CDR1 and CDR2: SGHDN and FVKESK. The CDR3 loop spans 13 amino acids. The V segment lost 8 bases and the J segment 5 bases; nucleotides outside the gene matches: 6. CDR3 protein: CASRDRGDNEQYF. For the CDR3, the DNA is TGTGCCAGCCGGGACAGGGGTGACAACGAGCAGTACTTC.

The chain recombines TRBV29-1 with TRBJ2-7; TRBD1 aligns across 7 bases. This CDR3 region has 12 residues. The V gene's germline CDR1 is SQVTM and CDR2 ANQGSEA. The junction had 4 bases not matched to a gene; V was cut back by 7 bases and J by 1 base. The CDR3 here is CSATDRSYEQYF. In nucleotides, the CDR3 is TGCAGCGCGACGGACAGGTCCTACGAGCAGTACTTC.

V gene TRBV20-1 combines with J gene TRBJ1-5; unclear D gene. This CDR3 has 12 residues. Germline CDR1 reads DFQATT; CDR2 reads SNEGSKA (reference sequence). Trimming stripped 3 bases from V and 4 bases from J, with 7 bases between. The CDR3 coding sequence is TGCAGTGCTAGTCAACAGAATCAGCCCCAGCATTTT. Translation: CSASQQNQPQHF.

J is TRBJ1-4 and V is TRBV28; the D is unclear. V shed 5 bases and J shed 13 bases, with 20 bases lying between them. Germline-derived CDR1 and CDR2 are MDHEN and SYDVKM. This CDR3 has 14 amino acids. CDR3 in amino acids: CASSDGDKLQRLFF. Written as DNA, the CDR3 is TGTGCCAGCAGTGACGGCGACAAGCTCCAACGACTGTTTTTT.

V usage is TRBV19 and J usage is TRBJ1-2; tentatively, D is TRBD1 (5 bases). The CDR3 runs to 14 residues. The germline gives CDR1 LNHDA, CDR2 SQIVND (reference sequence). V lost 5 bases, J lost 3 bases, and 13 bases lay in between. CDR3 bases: TGTGCCAGTAGTCCCCAGGGAAGGGACTATGGCTACACCTTC. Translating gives CASSPQGRDYGYTF.

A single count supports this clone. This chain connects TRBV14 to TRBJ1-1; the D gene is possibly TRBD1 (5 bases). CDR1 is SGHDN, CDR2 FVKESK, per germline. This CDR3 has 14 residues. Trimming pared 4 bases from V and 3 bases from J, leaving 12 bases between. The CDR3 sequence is CASSPGRGYTEAFF. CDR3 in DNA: TGTGCCAGCAGCCCCGGTCGGGGGTACACTGAAGCTTTCTTT.

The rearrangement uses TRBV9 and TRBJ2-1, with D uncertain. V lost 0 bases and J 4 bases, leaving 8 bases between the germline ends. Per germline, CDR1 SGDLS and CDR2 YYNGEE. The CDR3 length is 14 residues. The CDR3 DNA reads TGTGCCAGCAGCGTAGGAGAGGTATACAATGAGCAGTTCTTC. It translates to CASSVGEVYNEQFF.

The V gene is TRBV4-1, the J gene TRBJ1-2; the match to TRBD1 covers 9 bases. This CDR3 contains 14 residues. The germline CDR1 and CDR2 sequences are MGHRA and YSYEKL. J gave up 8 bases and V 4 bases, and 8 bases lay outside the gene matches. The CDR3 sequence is CASSLGDRVLGYTF. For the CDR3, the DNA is TGCGCCAGCAGCCTTGGGGACAGGGTATTGGGCTACACCTTC.

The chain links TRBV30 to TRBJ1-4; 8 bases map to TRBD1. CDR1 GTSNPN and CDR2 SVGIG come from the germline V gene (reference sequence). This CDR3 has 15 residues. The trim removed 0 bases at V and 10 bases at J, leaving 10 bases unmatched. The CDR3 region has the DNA TGTGCCTGGAGTGTACCCGCCAGGGGGCCGGGAAAACTGTTTTTT. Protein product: CAWSVPARGPGKLFF.